This T cell receptor (beta chain) derives from a study of OX40 agonist ivuxolimab in advanced cancers. As for the study in general: Every 2 weeks, patients got intravenous ivuxolimab at one of six dose levels (0.01-10 mg/kg).

A remark on this clone: No antigen is known for it.

Researchers took blood at baseline, on cycle 4 day 1, and on cycle 7 day 1. Study outcomes and limitations: On average, a greater number of expanded clones characterised CD8+ T cells relative to CD4+. There were also nonresponders showing low normalized T-cell clonal expansion.

This CDR3 spans 13 amino acids. Germline values: CDR1 KGHSH, CDR2 LQKENI. Trimming left V 9 bases short and J 4 bases short, with 13 bases between. The data were produced by immunoSEQ multiplex PCR, yet TCRdb's version contains in-frame clones alone and is incomplete. This sample has around 35,000 clones, with about 86% found just once. The sample was CD4+ or CD8+ T cells sorted from blood, taken in a trial of the OX40 agonist ivuxolimab. The receptor was isolated from an adult with an advanced solid tumor such as melanoma, head and neck, liver or kidney cancer. J is TRBJ1-5 and V is TRBV18; D unclear. In DNA form, the CDR3 reads TGTGCCAGTGGCGTGGGTACAAATCAGCCCCAGCATTTT. Encoded protein: CASGVGTNQPQHF.